What follows is one T cell receptor beta chain and its context. What it recognizes is unknown. The CDR3 is 16 residues long. With 2 bases removed from V and 2 bases from J, the gap between germline ends came to 14 bases. CDR1 is ENHRY and CDR2 is SYGVKD in the germline V gene. These data originate in a study of beta chain features in type 1 diabetes. Study observations and caveats: cDNA-based sequencing might over-represent cells highly expressing TCR. In all four CD4+ subsets, TCRB CDR3 length was significantly, moderately reduced in type 1 diabetes.

Expressed TCRB transcripts were sequenced because the entire RNA isolate underwent reverse transcription. The average output of naive, central memory and regulatory T cell samples was several million reads. Repertoires were generated with immunoSEQ multiplex PCR, while TCRdb's copy carries only in-frame clones and drops some. In the table there are around 430,000 clones, 25% to 35% of which are singletons. The material sequenced was naive CD4+ T cells from blood. The chain couples TRBV10-3 to TRBJ2-3, with unresolved D. The source of this sequence is a man aged 18 to 30 in good health. As DNA, the CDR3 is TGTGCCATCAGTGAGGGAGACAAAGCACACACAGATACGCAGTATTTT. It codes for CAISEGDKAHTDTQYF.